This T cell receptor (beta chain) stems from a study of somatic mutations in cytotoxic T cells in rheumatoid arthritis. Study information: Patients gave 30 ml EDTA peripheral blood immediately after diagnosis, prior to starting treatment.

Data came from immunoSEQ multiplex PCR; TCRdb stores just in-frame clones and leaves some out. The profile shows roughly 20,000 clones, about 83% of them singletons. Overall study results and limits: About an eighth of the roughly 60 patients had a largest CD8+ clone above 20% of CD8+ cells. Age was associated with higher CD8+ clonality in rheumatoid arthritis patients, not in healthy controls.

This CDR3 is built from 14 residues. Germline V CDR1 and CDR2: SGHAT, FQNNGV. The germline V and J ends were trimmed by 3 bases and 0 bases, with 8 bases remaining between them. Points on this clone: Its antigen is unidentified.

Positive selection with magnetic beads achieved the isolation of CD4+ and CD8+ cells, followed by a flow cytometry check of purity. V is TRBV11-2 and J is TRBJ1-1; D might be TRBD1 (5 bases). This sequence originates from an adult with rheumatoid arthritis. Specimen: CD8+ T cells sorted from blood. This chain's CDR3 is CASSFQGVNTEAFF. The DNA of the CDR3 is TGTGCCAGCAGCTTTCAGGGTGTGAACACTGAAGCTTTCTTT.